These 30 T cell receptor beta chains originate from one sample sequenced in a study of glioma-infiltrating T cells. The iRepertoire nested amplicon-rescue multiplex PCR amplified TCR alpha and beta CDR3s from RNA. TCRdb redid the calling of the multiplex PCR reads with MiXCR, one entry per CDR3 protein. The repertoire has approximately 190,000 distinct CDR3 sequences, 30% to 40% of them found once; the top ten carry over 20%. Input material: glioma tissue, nonneoplastic brain tissue, or PBMCs (not recorded which). Receptor source: a human donor with low-grade glioma or glioblastoma, undergoing nonglioma brain surgery, or in good health (not recorded which).

The chain links TRBV18 to TRBJ1-2, with 8 bases lining up with TRBD1. The CDR3 is made up of 17 amino acids. The germline V gene has CDR1 KGHSH and CDR2 LQKENI. The V segment lost 1 base and the J segment 13 bases; nucleotides outside the gene matches: 20. The CDR3 nucleotides read TGTGCCAGCTCACCACGTGAGATACGCGTCCCGGGACAGGTTTTCACCTTC. Amino acid sequence: CASSPREIRVPGQVFTF. Based on the CDR3 plus reference TRBV18 and TRBJ1-2, the full variable domain is NAGVMQNPRHLVRRRGQEARLRCSPMKGHSHVYWYRQLPEEGLKFMVYLQKENIIDESGMPKERFSAEFPKEGPSILRIQQVVRGDSAAYFCASSPREIRVPGQVFTFGSGTRLTVV.

This clonotype appeared a single time. The chain carries TRBV30 and TRBJ2-1, with unresolved D. This CDR3 is built from 15 residues. V lost 2 bases to trimming and J lost 6 bases, with 17 bases between them. Germline V gene lookup returns CDR1 GTSNPN and CDR2 SVGIG (reference sequence). The CDR3 is CAWSFGDSRGNEQFF. As DNA, the CDR3 is TGTGCCTGGAGTTTTGGGGATTCCCGCGGCAATGAGCAGTTCTTC.

This clonotype was seen ten or more times. The chain combines TRBV7-6 with TRBJ2-3; D is unclear. V dropped 6 bases and J dropped 5 bases, with 9 bases sitting between them. CDR3 size: 12 residues. Germline assignment: CDR1 SGHVS and CDR2 FNYEAQ. As DNA, the CDR3 is TGTGCCAGCAGTTCCGCACTAGATACGCAGTATTTT. This translates into CASSSALDTQYF.

Remarks on this clonotype: This may be a read error: a much more frequent sequence differs by one nucleotide. CDR3 nucleotides: TGTTCCAGTAGCGCCGGTCTCAATGAGCAGTTCTTC. Its protein product is CSSSAGLNEQFF. V is TRBV19 and J is TRBJ2-1, with a tentative D call TRBD2 (5 bases). CDR3 size: 12 residues. Germline V gene sequence: CDR1 LNHDA, CDR2 SQIVND (reference sequence). Full variable domain (rest looked up from reference TRBV19 and TRBJ2-1): DGGITQSPKYLFRKEGQNVTLSCEQNLNHDAMYWYRQDPGQGLRLIYYSQIVNDFQKGDIAEGYSVSREKKESFPLTVTSAQKNPTAFYLCSSSAGLNEQFFGPGTRLTVL.

This clonotype was detected ten times or more. The chain has TRBV20-1 and TRBJ2-7; D might be TRBD2 (5 bases). V was pared by 6 bases and J by 5 bases, with 20 bases between. This CDR3 is 14 amino acids long. In germline, CDR1 is DFQATT, CDR2 SNEGSKA (reference sequence). The CDR3 nucleotides are TGCAGTGCCCAACTAACTAGGGCCTTGGACGAGCAGTACTTC. Its translation: CSAQLTRALDEQYF.

This clonotype was observed at least ten times. CDR3 region: CSWGLGDTQYF. Here the CDR3 DNA reads TGCAGCTGGGGGCTTGGAGATACGCAGTATTTT. The J gene is TRBJ2-3, the V gene TRBV29-1; D may be TRBD1 (6 bases). The CDR3 runs 11 residues. V was pared by 8 bases and J by 5 bases, with 11 bases between. Germline CDR1 SQVTM, CDR2 ANQGSEA.

This clonotype occurred many times. This chain's CDR3 is CASSELQGNTEAFF. In nucleotides, the CDR3 is TGTGCCAGCAGCGAACTACAGGGAAACACTGAAGCTTTCTTT. The chain employs TRBV7-8 and TRBJ1-1, with D possibly being TRBD1 (6 bases). Looked up from germline, CDR1 is SGHVS and CDR2 is FQNEAQ. The V and J ends lost 5 bases and 2 bases respectively, with 12 bases between them. The CDR3 is 14 amino acids.

This clonotype was detected many times. CDR3 nucleotides: TGTGCCAGCAGCCCGGGTGTACTGCCCTACGAGCAGTACTTC. This codes for CASSPGVLPYEQYF. The rearrangement links TRBV7-2 to TRBJ2-7; D unresolved. The V end was cut by 5 bases, the J end by 2 bases, with 13 bases between. The CDR3 totals 14 residues. CDR1 and CDR2 (germline): SGHTA, FQGNSA.

This clonotype showed up just a few times. This may be a read error, as it is one base from a much larger clone. In this CDR3 the conserved last residue, phenylalanine or tryptophan, is missing, so a read error is likely. The DNA is omitted, as the CDR3 cannot be located on it reliably, and the CDR3 follows TCRdb's listing. The rearrangement links TRBV20-1 to TRBJ2-7; no check of the table's D call, TRBD2, against the DNA was made. Ends included, the CDR3 has 14 residues. Germline CDR1 reads DFQATT; CDR2 reads SNEGSKA (reference sequence). CDR3 region: CSASLAGVAYEQYL.

In this sample, this clonotype turned up many times. The chain recombines TRBV11-2 with TRBJ2-7; D might be TRBD1 (5 bases). This CDR3 has 15 residues. Germline CDR1 SGHAT, CDR2 FQNNGV. Trimming took 5 bases from V and 4 from J, leaving 18 bases between them. Here the CDR3 reads CASSRGADSTYEQYF. The CDR3 DNA reads TGTGCCAGCAGCAGGGGCGCCGACTCGACTTACGAGCAGTACTTC.

The V call is TRBV5-4, the J call TRBJ2-7; 10 bases align to TRBD1. This CDR3 region has 16 residues. V gave up 8 bases and J gave up 5 bases; unmatched junction bases: 16. Germline V gene lookup returns CDR1 SGHNT and CDR2 YYREEE (reference sequence). The CDR3 nucleotides read TGTGCCAGAGGCCGGGTAGGGGACAGGGGAGAAGACGAGCAGTACTTC. Amino acids: CARGRVGDRGEDEQYF.

This clonotype was seen a few times. The chain joins TRBV5-4 to TRBJ1-6, with 7 bases lining up with TRBD1. The CDR3 runs to 12 residues. The ends lost 9 bases at V and 7 bases at J; junction bases unmatched: 4. CDR1 is SGHNT, CDR2 YYREEE, per germline (reference sequence). DNA of the CDR3: TGTGCCATGGGACAGTGGAATTCACCCCTCCACTTT. Protein sequence: CAMGQWNSPLHF.

There are many counts of this clonotype. The chain uses TRBV10-3 and TRBJ1-3; no clear D gene. In germline, CDR1 is ENHRY, CDR2 SYGVKD. CDR3 length equals 13 residues. Trimming took off 6 bases at V and 0 bases at J, with 6 bases between the two ends. CDR3 amino acids: CAIRRSSGNTIYF. CDR3 bases: TGTGCCATCAGAAGGAGCTCTGGAAACACCATATATTTT.

This clonotype was counted at least ten times. The chain is built from TRBV27 and TRBJ2-3, with D perhaps TRBD1 (5 bases). Trimming took 1 base from V and 5 from J, leaving 16 bases between them. Germline lookup yields CDR1 MNHEY and CDR2 SMNVEV (reference sequence). CDR3 size: 16 residues. The CDR3 region is CASSLWGSQVRDTQYF. As DNA, the CDR3 is TGTGCCAGCAGTTTATGGGGCAGTCAAGTCAGAGATACGCAGTATTTT.

With regard to this clonotype: Given a much more abundant clone one base away, this may be a read error. The chain has TRBV2 and TRBJ2-1; 9 nucleotides agree with TRBD2. CDR3 length: 13 amino acids. The germline V gene has CDR1 SNHLY and CDR2 FYNNEI. As DNA, the CDR3 is TGTGCCAGCAAACTAGCGGGCCTCAATCAGCAGTTCTTC. As protein: CASKLAGLNQQFF.

Notes on this clonotype: A much larger clonotype is one base distant, so this may be a read error. The chain recombines TRBV7-2 with TRBJ2-3; no clear D gene. This CDR3 spans 14 amino acids. In germline, CDR1 is SGHTA, CDR2 FQGNSA. This chain's CDR3 is CASSSGLDTDTKYF. In nucleotides, the CDR3 is TGTGCCAGCAGCTCCGGGCTCGACACAGATACGAAGTATTTT. The whole variable domain, filled in from reference TRBV7-2 and TRBJ2-3, reads GAGVSQSPSNKVTEKGKDVELRCDPISGHTALYWYRQSLGQGLEFLIYFQGNSAPDKSGLPSDRFSAERTGGSVSTLTIQRTQQEDSAVYLCASSSGLDTDTKYFGPGTRLTVL.

This clonotype was observed many times. The chain links TRBV20-1 to TRBJ2-5; weak D call: TRBD1 (5 bases). The CDR3 is made up of 13 amino acids. The V end was cut by 4 bases, the J end by 2 bases, with 11 bases between. Germline CDR1 DFQATT, CDR2 SNEGSKA (reference sequence). In DNA form, the CDR3 reads TGCAGTGCTATTGGGGCGCGGCAAGAGACCCAGTACTTC. Translating it yields CSAIGARQETQYF.

As to this clonotype: This sequence may be a read error, since a much larger clone differs from it by one base. V usage is TRBV10-3 and J usage is TRBJ2-7; the D gene is possibly TRBD2 (5 bases). This CDR3 has 13 residues. V was clipped by 9 bases and J by 5 bases, with 17 bases between them. The V gene's germline CDR1 is ENHRY and CDR2 SYGVKD. The CDR3 DNA follows: TGTGCCATACTGAGGGATAATCTGAACGAGCAGTACTTC. Protein sequence: CAILRDNLNEQYF.

Regarding this clonotype: The junction shows a germline mismatch at one end, possibly a read error. V and J are TRBV28 and TRBJ1-2; TRBD1 matches at 7 bases. CDR3 length: 14 amino acids. The germline V gene encodes CDR1 MDHEN and CDR2 SYDVKM. The CDR3 sequence: CVSSPIDRAYGYTF. The CDR3 nucleotides are TGTGTCAGCAGTCCCATCGACAGGGCTTATGGCTACACCTTC.

As regards this clonotype: One base away lies a much larger clone, so this may be a sequencing read error. V and J are TRBV19 and TRBJ2-5; 14 bases line up with TRBD2. J was trimmed by 2 bases and V by 5 bases; bases with no gene match: 4. This CDR3 has 16 amino acids. Per germline, CDR1 LNHDA and CDR2 SQIVND (reference sequence). Here the CDR3 DNA reads TGTGCCAGTAGTTCGGGACTAGCGGGGGCTCAAGAGACCCAGTACTTC. Translation gives CASSSGLAGAQETQYF. The full variable domain, in which reference TRBV19 and TRBJ2-5 provide the parts outside the CDR3, is DGGITQSPKYLFRKEGQNVTLSCEQNLNHDAMYWYRQDPGQGLRLIYYSQIVNDFQKGDIAEGYSVSREKKESFPLTVTSAQKNPTAFYLCASSSGLAGAQETQYFGPGTRLLVL.

This clonotype was seen many times. J is TRBJ2-7 and V is TRBV6-1; no clear D gene. V was cut by 5 bases and J by 3 bases, with 5 bases left in between. The length of the CDR3 is 11 residues. CDR1 and CDR2 (germline): MNHNS, SASEGT. In DNA form, the CDR3 reads TGTGCCAGCAGTAACGGCTACGAGCAGTACTTC. Amino acid sequence: CASSNGYEQYF.

This clonotype was found many times. The chain carries TRBV28 and TRBJ2-5; 8 positions match TRBD1. CDR3 length: 13 amino acids. Trimming took 8 bases from V and 1 from J; bases not matched to a gene: 3. Germline CDR1 is MDHEN and CDR2 is SYDVKM. The CDR3 sequence: CASSTGAQETQYF. CDR3 nucleotides: TGTGCCAGCTCGACAGGGGCCCAAGAGACCCAGTACTTC.

This chain connects TRBV30 to TRBJ2-7; D remains unclear. The V end was cut by 2 bases, the J end by 1 base, with 15 bases between. CDR1 GTSNPN and CDR2 SVGIG come from the germline V gene (reference sequence). The CDR3 is 15 residues long. The CDR3 here is CAWSPLARRSYEQYF. CDR3 nucleotides: TGTGCCTGGAGTCCGCTGGCTAGAAGGTCCTACGAGCAGTACTTC.

In its sample, this clonotype was seen many times. The chain uses TRBV27 and TRBJ2-5; 10 bases match TRBD1. Germline V CDR1 and CDR2: MNHEY, SMNVEV (reference sequence). V dropped 6 bases and J dropped 9; count of bases not matched to a gene: 16. The CDR3 runs 16 residues. CDR3 coding DNA: TGTGCCAGCAGCCTCACCGGGACAGGGGTCGGTGTGGCCCAGTACTTC. Its protein is CASSLTGTGVGVAQYF.

The chain recombines TRBV5-4 with TRBJ2-4, with 8 bases fitting TRBD1. V lost 4 bases, J lost 5 bases, and 2 bases stayed unmatched. CDR3 length equals 13 residues. CDR1 is SGHNT, CDR2 YYREEE, per germline (reference sequence). The CDR3 sequence is CASSRGQENIQYF. The CDR3 region has the DNA TGTGCCAGCAGCCGGGGACAGGAAAACATTCAGTACTTC.

The gene calls are TRBV7-2 and TRBJ1-2, with D possibly being TRBD1 (6 bases). In germline, CDR1 is SGHTA, CDR2 FQGNSA. V was trimmed by 9 bases and J by 2 bases, leaving 13 bases between them. This CDR3 has 13 residues. For the CDR3, the DNA is TGTGCCAGAGGCGAAACAGGGAACTATGGCTACACCTTC. This translates into CARGETGNYGYTF.

This clonotype appeared a few times. The chain couples TRBV4-1 to TRBJ2-7, with 13 bases that match TRBD2. Losses at the gene ends were 2 bases for V and 2 bases for J; bases not matched to a gene: 9. CDR3 length equals 18 residues. Germline V gives CDR1 MGHRA, CDR2 YSYEKL. The CDR3 nucleotides are TGCGCCAGCAGCCAACGAATCCCGGGACTAGCGGGAACCTACGAGCAGTACTTC. The encoded protein is CASSQRIPGLAGTYEQYF.

On this clonotype: The junction and the germline gene differ at one end; a read error may be behind it. The V gene is TRBV12-3 or TRBV12-4, the J gene TRBJ1-3; TRBD1 is a possible D gene (5 bases). The CDR3 is 15 residues long. The chain's CDR3 is CANSVDINSGNTIYF. The CDR3 coding sequence is TGTGCCAACAGTGTGGACATAAACTCTGGAAACACCATATATTTT.

Many counts were recorded for this clonotype. Germline and junction disagree at one end, which may indicate a read error. The rearrangement links TRBV27 to TRBJ2-7, with D possibly matching TRBD1 (5 bases). Germline CDR1 is MNHEY and CDR2 is SMNVEV (reference sequence). This CDR3 has 16 amino acids. The CDR3 is CAIPGYSLFRSSEQYF. As DNA, the CDR3 is TGTGCCATCCCAGGGTACTCTCTATTCCGCTCCTCCGAGCAGTACTTC.

This clonotype was counted ten times or more. The chain uses TRBV4-2 and TRBJ2-7, with TRBD1 matching over 11 bases. The CDR3 runs to 16 residues. V lost 1 base to trimming and J lost 7 bases; unmatched junction nucleotides: 9. CDR1 is LGHNA and CDR2 is YNFKEQ in the germline V gene. The CDR3 here is CASSQVGGQGAREQYF. The DNA for the CDR3 is TGTGCCAGCAGCCAAGTAGGAGGACAGGGGGCTCGGGAGCAGTACTTC.